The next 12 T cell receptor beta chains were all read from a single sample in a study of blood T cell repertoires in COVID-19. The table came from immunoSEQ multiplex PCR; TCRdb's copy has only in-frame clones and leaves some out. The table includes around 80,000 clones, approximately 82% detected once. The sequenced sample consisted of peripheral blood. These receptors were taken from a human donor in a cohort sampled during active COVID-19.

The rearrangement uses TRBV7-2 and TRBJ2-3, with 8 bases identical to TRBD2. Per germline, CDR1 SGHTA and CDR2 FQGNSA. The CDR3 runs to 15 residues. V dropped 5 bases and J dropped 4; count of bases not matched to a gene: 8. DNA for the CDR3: TGTGCCAGCAGCATTCGGACTAGCTCAGCAGATACGCAGTATTTT. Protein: CASSIRTSSADTQYF.

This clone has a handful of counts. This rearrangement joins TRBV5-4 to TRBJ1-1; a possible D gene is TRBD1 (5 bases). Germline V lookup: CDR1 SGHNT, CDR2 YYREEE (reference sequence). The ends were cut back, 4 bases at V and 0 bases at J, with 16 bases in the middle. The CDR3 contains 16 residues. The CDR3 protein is CASSQNTGAMNTEAFF. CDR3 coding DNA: TGTGCCAGCAGCCAGAACACAGGAGCTATGAACACTGAAGCTTTCTTT.

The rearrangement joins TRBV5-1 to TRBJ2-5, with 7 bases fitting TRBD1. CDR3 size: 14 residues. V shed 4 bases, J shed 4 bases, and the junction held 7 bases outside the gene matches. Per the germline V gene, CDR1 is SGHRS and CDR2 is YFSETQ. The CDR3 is CASSAPGQLETQYF. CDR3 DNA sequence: TGCGCCAGCAGCGCCCCGGGACAGTTAGAGACCCAGTACTTC.

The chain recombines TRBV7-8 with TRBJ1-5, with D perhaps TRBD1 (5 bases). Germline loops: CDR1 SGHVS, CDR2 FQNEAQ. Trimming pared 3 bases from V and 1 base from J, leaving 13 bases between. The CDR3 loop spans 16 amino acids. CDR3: CASSFVGGGSNQPQHF. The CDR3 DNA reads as TGTGCCAGCAGCTTCGTTGGGGGGGGAAGCAATCAGCCCCAGCATTTT.

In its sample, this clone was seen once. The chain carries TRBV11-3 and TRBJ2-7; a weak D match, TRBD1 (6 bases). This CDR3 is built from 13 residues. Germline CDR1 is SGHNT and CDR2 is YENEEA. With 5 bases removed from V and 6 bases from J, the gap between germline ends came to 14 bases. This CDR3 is CASSLHRVGEQYF. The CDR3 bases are TGTGCCAGCAGCCTCCACAGGGTTGGCGAGCAGTACTTC.

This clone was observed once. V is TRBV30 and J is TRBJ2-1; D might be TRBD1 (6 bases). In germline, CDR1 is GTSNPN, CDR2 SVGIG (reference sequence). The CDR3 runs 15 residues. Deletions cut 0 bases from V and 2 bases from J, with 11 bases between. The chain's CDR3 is CAWSVQGLPYNEQFF. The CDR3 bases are TGTGCCTGGAGTGTACAGGGATTACCCTACAATGAGCAGTTCTTC.

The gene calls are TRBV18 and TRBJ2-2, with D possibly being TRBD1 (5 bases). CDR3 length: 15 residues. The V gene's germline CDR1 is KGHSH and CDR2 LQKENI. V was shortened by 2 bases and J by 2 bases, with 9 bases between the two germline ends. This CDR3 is CASSPKQANTGELFF. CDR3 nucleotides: TGTGCCAGCTCACCAAAACAGGCTAACACCGGGGAGCTGTTTTTT.

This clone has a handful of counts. The CDR3 nucleotides read TGCGCCAGCAGCCCGACGGACAGGGTCTTAGACACTGAAGCTTTCTTT. Amino acids: CASSPTDRVLDTEAFF. V gene TRBV5-1 combines with J gene TRBJ1-1; 8 bases are a match to TRBD1. Germline CDR1 is SGHRS and CDR2 is YFSETQ. The CDR3 length is 16 residues. The J segment lost 3 bases and the V segment lost 4 bases, leaving 11 bases of the junction unmatched. The complete variable domain, with remaining parts taken from reference TRBV5-1 and TRBJ1-1, reads KAGVTQTPRYLIKTRGQQVTLSCSPISGHRSVSWYQQTPGQGLQFLFEYFSETQRNKGNFPGRFSGRQFSNSRSEMNVSTLELGDSALYLCASSPTDRVLDTEAFFGQGTRLTVV.

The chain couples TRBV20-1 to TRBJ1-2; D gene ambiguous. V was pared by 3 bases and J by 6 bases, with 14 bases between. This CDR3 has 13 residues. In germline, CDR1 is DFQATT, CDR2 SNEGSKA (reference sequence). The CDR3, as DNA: TGCAGTGCTAGTTTTCAGGTCGGGAATGGCTACACCTTC. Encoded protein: CSASFQVGNGYTF.

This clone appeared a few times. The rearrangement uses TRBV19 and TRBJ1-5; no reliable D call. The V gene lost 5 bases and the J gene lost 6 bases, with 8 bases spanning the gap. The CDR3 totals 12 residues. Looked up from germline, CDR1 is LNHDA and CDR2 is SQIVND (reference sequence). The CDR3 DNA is TGTGCCAGTAGTTCGGAGGGTCAGCCCCAGCATTTT. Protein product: CASSSEGQPQHF.

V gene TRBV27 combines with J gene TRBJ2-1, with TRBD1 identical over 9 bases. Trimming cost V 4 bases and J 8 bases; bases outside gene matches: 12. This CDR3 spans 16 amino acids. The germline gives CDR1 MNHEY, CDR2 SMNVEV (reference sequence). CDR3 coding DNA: TGTGCCAGCAGTTCCTACGGGACAGGGAACCGGCATGAGCAGTTCTTC. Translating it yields CASSSYGTGNRHEQFF.

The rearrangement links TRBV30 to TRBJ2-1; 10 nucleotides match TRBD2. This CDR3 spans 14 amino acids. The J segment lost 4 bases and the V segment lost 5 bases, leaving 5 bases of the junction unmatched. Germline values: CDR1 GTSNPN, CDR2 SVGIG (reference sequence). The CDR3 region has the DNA TGTGCCTGGGCAAGCGGGGGGGGTTACAATGAGCAGTTCTTC. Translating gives CAWASGGGYNEQFF. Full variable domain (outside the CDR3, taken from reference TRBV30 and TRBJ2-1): SQTIHQWPATLVQPVGSPLSLECTVEGTSNPNLYWYRQAAGRGLQLLFYSVGIGQISSEVPQNLSASRPQDRQFILSSKKLLLSDSGFYLCAWASGGGYNEQFFGPGTRLTVL.